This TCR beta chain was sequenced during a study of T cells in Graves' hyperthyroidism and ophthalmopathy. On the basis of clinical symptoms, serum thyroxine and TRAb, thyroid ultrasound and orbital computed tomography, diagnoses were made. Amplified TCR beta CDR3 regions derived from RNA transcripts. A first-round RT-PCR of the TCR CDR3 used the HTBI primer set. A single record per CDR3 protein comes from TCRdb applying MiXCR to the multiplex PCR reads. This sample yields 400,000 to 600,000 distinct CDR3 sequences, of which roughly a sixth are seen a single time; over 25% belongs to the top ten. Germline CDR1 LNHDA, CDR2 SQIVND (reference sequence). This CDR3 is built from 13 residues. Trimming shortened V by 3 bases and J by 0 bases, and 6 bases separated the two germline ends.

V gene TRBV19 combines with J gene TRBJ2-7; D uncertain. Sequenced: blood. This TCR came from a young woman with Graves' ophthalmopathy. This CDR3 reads CASSIYHSYEQYF. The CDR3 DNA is TGTGCCAGTAGTATCTACCACTCCTACGAGCAGTACTTC.